Below, 4 T cell receptor beta chains from the same sample are listed, as sequenced in a study of response to subunit inactivated influenza vaccine. MiXCR was run by TCRdb on the RT-PCR reads, yielding one entry per CDR3 protein. The sample lists hundreds of thousands of distinct CDR3 sequences; around 8% were seen once. This sample comprised PBMCs from blood, obtained less than 25 months after vaccination. Source of these receptors: a man in his fifties or sixties who received an inactivated influenza vaccine.

This clonotype was observed a few times. The chain is built from TRBV7-9 and TRBJ2-4, with D tentatively TRBD2 (5 bases). The germline V gene has CDR1 SEHNR and CDR2 FQNEAQ (reference sequence). Deletions cut 6 bases from V and 12 bases from J, with 18 bases between. CDR3 length: 13 residues. The CDR3 sequence is CASSPDRAGAQYF. DNA for the CDR3: TGTGCCAGCAGTCCCGATAGGGCGGGTGCTCAGTACTTC.

This clonotype was observed at least ten times. The V gene is TRBV11-2, the J gene TRBJ2-1; D is undetermined. V was pared by 0 bases and J by 1 base, with 13 bases between. This CDR3 contains 17 residues. Germline-derived CDR1 and CDR2 are SGHAT and FQNNGV. The CDR3 here is CASSLEGPAGSYNEQFF. DNA for the CDR3: TGTGCCAGCAGCTTAGAGGGTCCGGCAGGTTCCTACAATGAGCAGTTCTTC.

At least ten counts were recorded for this clonotype. The V call is TRBV6-1, the J call TRBJ1-6; no clear D gene. Trimming removed 1 base at V and 9 bases at J, with 16 bases between. The CDR3 runs to 16 residues. Germline loops: CDR1 MNHNS, CDR2 SASEGT. For the CDR3, the DNA is TGTGCCAGCAGTGAAGGGATAGGGAGGGTAACTTCACCCCTCCACTTT. Translation: CASSEGIGRVTSPLHF.

As regards this clonotype: A read error may explain this, as a much larger clone is one base away. V usage is TRBV4-3 and J usage is TRBJ2-3; tentatively, D is TRBD1 (6 bases). CDR1 LGHNA and CDR2 YSLEER come from the germline V gene. The CDR3 loop spans 15 amino acids. In DNA form, the CDR3 reads TGCGCCATCAGCCAACAGGGCAGGGTCACAGATACGCAGTATTTT. This gives the protein CAISQQGRVTDTQYF.